This T cell receptor beta chain was retrieved from a study of T cells in Graves' hyperthyroidism and ophthalmopathy. V lost 0 bases and J 6 bases, leaving 12 bases between the germline ends. Germline CDR1 SGHRS, CDR2 YFSETQ. The CDR3 has 15 amino acids. There were TCR beta CDR3 regions amplified from RNA transcripts. The HTBI primer set was used in a first-round RT-PCR of the TCR CDR3. TCRdb passed the multiplex PCR reads through MiXCR, listing each CDR3 protein once. The sample gives over 700,000 distinct CDR3 sequences, 38% of which show up once; around 10% is in the top ten. The sequence derives from a man aged 18 to 29 with Graves' hyperthyroidism. The chain uses TRBV5-1 and TRBJ2-2, with D perhaps TRBD1 or TRBD2 (5 bases each). Sequenced sample: blood. This chain's CDR3 is CASSLAGPLAGELFF. In nucleotides, the CDR3 is TGCGCCAGCAGCTTGGCGGGACCTCTAGCCGGGGAGCTGTTTTTT.